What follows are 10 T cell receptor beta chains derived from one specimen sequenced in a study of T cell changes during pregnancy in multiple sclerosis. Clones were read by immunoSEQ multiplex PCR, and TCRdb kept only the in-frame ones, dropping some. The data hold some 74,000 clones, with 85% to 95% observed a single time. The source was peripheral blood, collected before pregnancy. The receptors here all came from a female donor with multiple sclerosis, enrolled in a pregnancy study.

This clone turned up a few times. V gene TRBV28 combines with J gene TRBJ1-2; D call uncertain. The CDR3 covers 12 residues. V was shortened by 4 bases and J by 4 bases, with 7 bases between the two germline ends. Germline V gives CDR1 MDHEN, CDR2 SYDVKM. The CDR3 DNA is TGTGCCAGCAGTTCTTCAGGCTATGGCTACACCTTC. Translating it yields CASSSSGYGYTF.

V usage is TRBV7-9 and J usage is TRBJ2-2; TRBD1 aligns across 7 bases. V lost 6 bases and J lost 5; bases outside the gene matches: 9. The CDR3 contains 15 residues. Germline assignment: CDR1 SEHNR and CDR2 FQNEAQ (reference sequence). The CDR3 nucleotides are TGTGCCAGCAGATCAGAAGGGGGCAGAACCGGGGAGCTGTTTTTT. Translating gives CASRSEGGRTGELFF. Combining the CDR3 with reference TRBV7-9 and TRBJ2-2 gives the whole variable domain DTGVSQNPRHKITKRGQNVTFRCDPISEHNRLYWYRQTLGQGPEFLTYFQNEAQLEKSRLLSDRFSAERPKGSFSTLEIQRTEQGDSAMYLCASRSEGGRTGELFFGEGSRLTVL.

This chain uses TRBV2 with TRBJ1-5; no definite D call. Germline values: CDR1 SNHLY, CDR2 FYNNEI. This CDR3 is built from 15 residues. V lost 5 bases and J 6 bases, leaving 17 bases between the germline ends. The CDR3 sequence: CASSSGPSSGQPQHF. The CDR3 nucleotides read TGTGCCAGCAGTTCCGGGCCGTCTAGCGGTCAGCCCCAGCATTTT.

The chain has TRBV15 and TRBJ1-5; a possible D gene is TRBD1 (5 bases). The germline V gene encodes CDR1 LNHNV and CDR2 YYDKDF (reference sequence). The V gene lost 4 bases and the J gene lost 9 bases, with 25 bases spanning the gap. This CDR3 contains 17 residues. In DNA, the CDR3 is TGTGCCACCAGCAATGGGAAGGACACGCTTGAGTTAGGGCCCCAGCATTTT. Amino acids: CATSNGKDTLELGPQHF.

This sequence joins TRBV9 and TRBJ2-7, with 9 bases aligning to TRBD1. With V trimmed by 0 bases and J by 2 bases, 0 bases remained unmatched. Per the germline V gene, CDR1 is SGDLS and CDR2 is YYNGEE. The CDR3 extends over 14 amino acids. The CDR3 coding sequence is TGTGCCAGCAGCGTAGGGGACAGGGCCTACGAGCAGTACTTC. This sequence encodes CASSVGDRAYEQYF.

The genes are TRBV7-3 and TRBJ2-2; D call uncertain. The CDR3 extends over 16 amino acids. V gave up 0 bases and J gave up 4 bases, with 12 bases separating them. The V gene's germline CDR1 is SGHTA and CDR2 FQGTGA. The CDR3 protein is CASSLTGSPATGELFF. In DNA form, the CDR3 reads TGTGCCAGCAGCTTAACGGGCAGTCCGGCCACCGGGGAGCTGTTTTTT.

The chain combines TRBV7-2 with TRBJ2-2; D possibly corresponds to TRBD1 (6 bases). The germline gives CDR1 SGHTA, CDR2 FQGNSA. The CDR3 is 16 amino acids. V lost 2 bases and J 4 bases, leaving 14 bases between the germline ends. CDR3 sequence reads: CASSLSVPGVTGELFF. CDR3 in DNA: TGTGCCAGCAGCTTAAGTGTTCCAGGGGTCACCGGGGAGCTGTTTTTT.

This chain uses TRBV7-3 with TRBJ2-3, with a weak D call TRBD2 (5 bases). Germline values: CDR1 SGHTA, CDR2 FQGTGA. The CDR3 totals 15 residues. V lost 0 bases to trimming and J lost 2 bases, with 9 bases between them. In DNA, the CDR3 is TGTGCCAGCAGCTTAACGGTGACTACCACAGATACGCAGTATTTT. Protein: CASSLTVTTTDTQYF.

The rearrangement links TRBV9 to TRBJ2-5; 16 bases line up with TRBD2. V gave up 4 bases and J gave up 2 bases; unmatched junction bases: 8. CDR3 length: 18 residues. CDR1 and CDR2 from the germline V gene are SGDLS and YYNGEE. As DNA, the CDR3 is TGTGCCAGCAGCACCGTGGGACTAGCGGGAGGGCCGCAAGAGACCCAGTACTTC. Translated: CASSTVGLAGGPQETQYF.

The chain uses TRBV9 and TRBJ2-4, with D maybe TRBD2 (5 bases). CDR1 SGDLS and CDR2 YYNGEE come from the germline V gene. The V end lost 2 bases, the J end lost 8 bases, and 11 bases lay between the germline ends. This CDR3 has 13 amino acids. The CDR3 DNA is TGTGCCAGCAGCGTTTTAGACGGGGACATTCAGTACTTC. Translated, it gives CASSVLDGDIQYF.